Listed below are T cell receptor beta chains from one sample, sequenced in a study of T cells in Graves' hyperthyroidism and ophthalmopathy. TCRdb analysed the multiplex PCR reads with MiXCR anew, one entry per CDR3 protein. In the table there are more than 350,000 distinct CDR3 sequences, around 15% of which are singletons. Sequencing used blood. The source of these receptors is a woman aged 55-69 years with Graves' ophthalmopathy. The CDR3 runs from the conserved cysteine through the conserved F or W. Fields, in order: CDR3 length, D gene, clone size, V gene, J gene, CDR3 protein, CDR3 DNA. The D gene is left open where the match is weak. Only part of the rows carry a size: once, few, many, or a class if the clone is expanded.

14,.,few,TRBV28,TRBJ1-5,CASSLDNSNQPQHF,TGTGCCAGCAGTTTAGATAATAGCAATCAGCCCCAGCATTTT
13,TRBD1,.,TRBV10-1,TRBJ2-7,CAIQWTGTSEQYF,TGCGCCATCCAATGGACAGGGACTTCCGAGCAGTACTTC
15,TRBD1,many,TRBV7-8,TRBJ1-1,CASSKWDRANTEAFF,TGTGCCAGCAGCAAATGGGACAGGGCGAACACTGAAGCTTTCTTT
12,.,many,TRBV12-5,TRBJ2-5,CASGLVGETQYF,TGTGCTAGTGGTTTGGTGGGGGAGACCCAGTACTTC
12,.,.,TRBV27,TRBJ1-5,CASSFINQPQHF,TGTGCCAGCAGTTTTATCAATCAGCCCCAGCATTTT
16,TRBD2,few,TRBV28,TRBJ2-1,CASSELAGGKGNEQFF,TGTGCCAGCAGTGAATTAGCGGGAGGAAAGGGGAATGAGCAGTTCTTC
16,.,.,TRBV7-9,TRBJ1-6,CASSPGTSSYNSPLHF,TGTGCCAGCAGCCCCGGGACTTCTTCCTATAATTCACCCCTCCACTTT
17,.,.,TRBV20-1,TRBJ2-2,CSARDEGEGTNTGELFF,TGCAGTGCTAGAGATGAAGGCGAGGGGACGAATACCGGGGAGCTGTTTTTT
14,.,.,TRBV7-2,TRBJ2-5,CASSVGRAEETQYF,TGTGCCAGCAGCGTCGGACGTGCGGAAGAGACCCAGTACTTC
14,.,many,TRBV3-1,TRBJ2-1,CASSPGLPNNEQFF,TGTGCCAGCAGCCCCGGACTGCCAAACAATGAGCAGTTCTTC
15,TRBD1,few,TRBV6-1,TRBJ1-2,CASSSPRTGGGGYTF,TGTGCCAGCAGTTCTCCCCGAACAGGGGGCGGCGGCTACACCTTC
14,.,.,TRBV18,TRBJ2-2,CASSSIRNTGELFF,TGTGCCAGCTCATCCATCAGGAACACCGGGGAGCTGTTTTTT
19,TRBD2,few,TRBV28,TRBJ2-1,CASSLGTSGRGGSYNEQFF,TGTGCCAGCAGTTTGGGGACTAGCGGGAGGGGGGGATCCTACAATGAGCAGTTCTTC
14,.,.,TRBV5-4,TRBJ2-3,CASSLAPETDTQYF,TGTGCCAGCAGCTTGGCCCCTGAAACAGATACGCAGTATTTT
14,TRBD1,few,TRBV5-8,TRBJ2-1,CASSPGQGRDEQFF,TGTGCCAGCAGCCCGGGACAGGGGAGAGATGAGCAGTTCTTC
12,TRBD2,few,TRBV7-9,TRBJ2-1,CASSSTSGEQFF,TGTGCCAGCAGCTCAACTAGCGGTGAGCAGTTCTTC
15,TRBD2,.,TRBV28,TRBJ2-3,CASSLAGESTDTQYF,TGTGCCAGCAGCTTAGCGGGAGAGAGCACAGATACGCAGTATTTT
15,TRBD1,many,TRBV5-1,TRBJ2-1,CASSEGKQGAGEQFF,TGCGCCAGCAGCGAGGGCAAACAGGGGGCGGGTGAGCAGTTCTTC
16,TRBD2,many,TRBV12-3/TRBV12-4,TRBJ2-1,CASTPGREGNWNEQFF,TGTGCCAGCACCCCTGGGCGGGAGGGCAATTGGAATGAGCAGTTCTTC
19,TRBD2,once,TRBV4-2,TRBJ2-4,CASSQDWSSGRGGNVIQYF,TGTGCCAGCAGCCAAGATTGGAGTAGCGGGAGAGGGGGGAATGTCATTCAGTACTTC
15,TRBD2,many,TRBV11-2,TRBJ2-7,CASRKTSGKSYEQYF,TGTGCCAGCCGCAAGACTAGCGGGAAGTCTTACGAGCAGTACTTC
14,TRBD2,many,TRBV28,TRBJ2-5,CATSGLAGRETQYF,TGTGCCACCTCCGGACTAGCCGGTCGGGAGACCCAGTACTTC
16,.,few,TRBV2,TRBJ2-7,CASSETRGREHYEQYF,TGTGCCAGCAGTGAAACAAGGGGGCGGGAGCACTACGAGCAGTACTTC
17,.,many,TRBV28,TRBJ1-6,CASSPQRVGLYNSPLHF,TGTGCCAGCAGTCCGCAGCGGGTCGGGCTTTATAATTCACCCCTCCACTTT
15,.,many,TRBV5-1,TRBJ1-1,CASSSGRGVNTEAFF,TGCGCCAGCAGCTCTGGGAGGGGAGTAAACACTGAAGCTTTCTTT
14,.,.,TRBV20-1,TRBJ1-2,CSARVQGGNYGYTF,TGCAGTGCTAGAGTACAGGGTGGTAACTATGGCTACACCTTC
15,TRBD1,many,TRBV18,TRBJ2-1,CASSSTGDPYNEQFF,TGTGCCAGCTCCTCGACAGGGGACCCCTACAATGAGCAGTTCTTC
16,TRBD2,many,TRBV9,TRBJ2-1,CASSAVTSGNSNEQFF,TGTGCCAGCAGCGCCGTGACTAGCGGGAATTCCAATGAGCAGTTCTTC
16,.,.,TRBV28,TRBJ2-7,CASSIDTTRQTYEQYF,TGTGCCAGCAGCATAGACACGACTAGACAAACCTACGAGCAGTACTTC